This T cell receptor beta chain was sequenced during a study of spatial heterogeneity in lung cancer. Study at large: Consistent detection of more beta-chain than alpha-chain sequences was observed.

This clonotype was counted between two and nine times. Unique molecular identifiers tagged every individual TCR cDNA molecule. TCRdb re-analysed the 5' RACE reads in MiXCR, keeping a single row per CDR3 protein. The repertoire holds 45,000 or so distinct CDR3 sequences, about 12% seen once, with roughly 45% in the top ten. Time point denoted: sample taken at primary tumor resection. In each case, whole RNA from tumor, nontumor lung or frozen PBMC was sequenced unsorted. The donor group consisted of over 60 patients who had untreated, early-stage non-small cell lung cancer. Germline CDR1 reads MNHEY; CDR2 reads SVGAGI. V shed 1 base, J shed 1 base, and the junction held 4 bases outside the gene matches. This CDR3 contains 17 residues.

The V gene is TRBV6-5, the J gene TRBJ2-2, with 9 positions matching TRBD2. This receptor was obtained from a female donor with early-stage non-small cell lung cancer. This sample comprised PBMCs, obtained at surgery. The CDR3 nucleotides are TGTGCCAGCAGTTACTTCCCTAGCGGGGTGAACACCGGGGAGCTGTTTTTT. Residues: CASSYFPSGVNTGELFF.